The 31 T cell receptor beta chains presented below share a single source sample, sequenced in a study of cytomegalovirus exposure and HLA in healthy donors. Primers included in the PCR were 60 Vbeta and 13 Jbeta primers. TCRdb keeps only in-frame clones here, not all; method: immunoSEQ multiplex PCR. The table records about 160,000 clones, roughly 70% of them present only once. Material for sequencing was PBMCs. These receptors all stem from a woman aged 50 to 65 in good health and CMV-seropositive.

The gene calls are TRBV11-2 and TRBJ2-2, with TRBD2 matching 8 bases. There are 16 residues in the CDR3. In germline, CDR1 is SGHAT, CDR2 FQNNGV. J lost 4 bases, V lost 5 bases, and 9 bases had no gene match. The CDR3 nucleotides read TGTGCCAGCAGCCCACCCACGGGACTAGGCACCGGGGAGCTGTTTTTT. Translating it yields CASSPPTGLGTGELFF.

The chain links TRBV5-1 to TRBJ1-1; D unresolved. Germline V gives CDR1 SGHRS, CDR2 YFSETQ. The CDR3 consists of 15 residues. Trimming stripped 3 bases from V and 0 bases from J, with 12 bases between. The CDR3: CASSSTWTMNTEAFF. CDR3 nucleotides: TGCGCCAGCAGCTCCACATGGACTATGAACACTGAAGCTTTCTTT.

The chain carries TRBV18 and TRBJ2-7; TRBD1 aligns across 8 bases. The CDR3 consists of 17 residues. Germline trimming cut 4 bases from V and 0 bases from J; bases unmatched to any gene: 11. From germline, CDR1 is KGHSH and CDR2 LQKENI. The CDR3 spells CASSLQDRDRSSYEQYF. The CDR3, as DNA: TGTGCCAGCTCACTCCAAGATCGGGACAGGAGCTCCTACGAGCAGTACTTC.

The V gene is TRBV19, the J gene TRBJ1-5; the match to TRBD1 covers 9 bases. This CDR3 region has 16 residues. Losses at the gene ends were 8 bases for V and 5 bases for J; bases not matched to a gene: 13. The V gene's germline CDR1 is LNHDA and CDR2 SQIVND (reference sequence). CDR3 nucleotides: TGTGCCAGTGGGGAGGGACAGGGCCGCCTTCATCAGCCCCAGCATTTT. Its translation is CASGEGQGRLHQPQHF.

The rearrangement joins TRBV27 to TRBJ1-1, with D tentatively TRBD1 (5 bases). V was shortened by 7 bases and J by 4 bases, with 10 bases between the two germline ends. This CDR3 contains 12 residues. Per germline, CDR1 MNHEY and CDR2 SMNVEV (reference sequence). CDR3 DNA: TGTGCCAGCATTAGGGGTGGCACTGAAGCTTTCTTT. It specifies CASIRGGTEAFF.

This rearrangement joins TRBV6-1 to TRBJ2-1; TRBD2 might be the D (7 bases). V was clipped by 8 bases and J by 4 bases, with 18 bases between them. The CDR3 loop spans 15 amino acids. Germline CDR1 MNHNS, CDR2 SASEGT. CDR3 DNA sequence: TGTGCCAGCCTCGGGACCGGGGGGCTTTACAATGAGCAGTTCTTC. This sequence encodes CASLGTGGLYNEQFF.

The chain joins TRBV2 to TRBJ1-4; no reliable D call. The CDR3 extends over 15 amino acids. V was cut by 4 bases and J by 4 bases, with 13 bases left in between. CDR1 is SNHLY and CDR2 is FYNNEI in the germline V gene. The CDR3 bases are TGTGCCAGCAGTGTTCCTGACAATGATAATGAAAAACTGTTTTTT. Amino acids: CASSVPDNDNEKLFF. Full variable domain (rest looked up from reference TRBV2 and TRBJ1-4): EPEVTQTPSHQVTQMGQEVILRCVPISNHLYFYWYRQILGQKVEFLVSFYNNEISEKSEIFDDQFSVERPDGSNFTLKIRSTKLEDSAMYFCASSVPDNDNEKLFFGSGTQLSVL.

This sequence joins TRBV14 and TRBJ1-5, with D uncertain. CDR3 length: 13 amino acids. V lost 4 bases to trimming and J lost 7 bases, with 11 bases between them. Germline V CDR1 and CDR2: SGHDN, FVKESK. The CDR3 here is CASSPGGRQPQHF. The CDR3 region has the DNA TGTGCCAGCAGCCCAGGTGGGCGACAGCCCCAGCATTTT.

The rearrangement uses TRBV5-1 and TRBJ1-1; TRBD1 aligns across 8 bases. The CDR3 length is 16 residues. Germline assignment: CDR1 SGHRS and CDR2 YFSETQ. The trim removed 4 bases at V and 4 bases at J, leaving 12 bases unmatched. As DNA, the CDR3 is TGCGCCAGCAGCCAGGGACAGGAAACTCCATCCACTGAAGCTTTCTTT. Protein: CASSQGQETPSTEAFF.

The chain is built from TRBV6-4 and TRBJ2-5; maybe TRBD1 (5 bases). Trimming left V 6 bases short and J 0 bases short, with 5 bases between. Germline V gene lookup returns CDR1 MRHNA and CDR2 SNTAGT. This CDR3 has 12 amino acids. The CDR3, as DNA: TGTGCCAGCAGGACAGACCAAGAGACCCAGTACTTC. This translates into CASRTDQETQYF.

V gene TRBV5-1 combines with J gene TRBJ2-3; 9 positions match TRBD2. Germline V gives CDR1 SGHRS, CDR2 YFSETQ. Trimming took 0 bases from V and 0 from J; bases not matched to a gene: 2. The CDR3 has 16 residues. The CDR3, as DNA: TGCGCCAGCAGCTTGGGACTAGCGGTTAGCACAGATACGCAGTATTTT. It encodes CASSLGLAVSTDTQYF.

This clone was picked up a small number of times. The chain combines TRBV6-5 with TRBJ1-1; possible D gene TRBD1, 5 bases. V was trimmed by 8 bases and J by 11 bases, leaving 24 bases between them. Germline CDR1 MNHEY, CDR2 SVGAGI. The CDR3 runs to 14 residues. DNA of the CDR3: TGTGCCAGCTCTATAAGTACGGGGGTCTTAGGGGCTTTCTTT. As protein: CASSISTGVLGAFF.

This chain links TRBV5-1 with TRBJ2-2, with 7 bases matching TRBD1. The CDR3 contains 16 residues. V was clipped by 5 bases and J by 2 bases; unmatched bases: 9. Germline-derived CDR1 and CDR2 are SGHRS and YFSETQ. This chain's CDR3 is CASSDREPFNTGELFF. In DNA, the CDR3 is TGCGCCAGCAGTGACAGGGAGCCGTTCAACACCGGGGAGCTGTTTTTT.

CDR3 bases: TGCAGCGTTGAGCCCACGGGGAAATGGGGTGGCAATGAGCAGTTCTTC. As protein: CSVEPTGKWGGNEQFF. The chain is built from TRBV29-1 and TRBJ2-1; D is perhaps TRBD2 (5 bases). Trimming took 3 bases from V and 6 from J, leaving 21 bases between them. This CDR3 contains 16 residues. The germline V gene has CDR1 SQVTM and CDR2 ANQGSEA.

V and J are TRBV6-1 and TRBJ2-1; 9 positions agree with TRBD1. The CDR3 spans 13 residues. V lost 6 bases, J lost 6 bases, and 3 bases stayed unmatched. CDR1 is MNHNS and CDR2 is SASEGT in the germline V gene. CDR3 sequence reads: CASRPTGGNEQFF. As DNA, the CDR3 is TGTGCCAGCAGACCGACAGGGGGCAATGAGCAGTTCTTC.

The CDR3 region has the DNA TGTGCCAGCAGCGGCCCGGGGGGGAACACTGAAGCTTTCTTT. It is translated as CASSGPGGNTEAFF. The chain has TRBV9 and TRBJ1-1, with a possible D match to TRBD1 (5 bases). Germline loops: CDR1 SGDLS, CDR2 YYNGEE. V shed 3 bases and J shed 1 base, with 10 bases lying between them. The CDR3 totals 14 residues.

This clone was recorded once. The chain uses TRBV7-3 and TRBJ2-1; perhaps TRBD1 as D (6 bases). V was shortened by 5 bases and J by 6 bases, with 17 bases between the two germline ends. CDR3 length equals 15 residues. Germline V gene data show CDR1 as SGHTA and CDR2 as FQGTGA. DNA of the CDR3: TGTGCCAGCAGCCTGGACAGTGGCTCCCTCAATGAGCAGTTCTTC. It yields the protein CASSLDSGSLNEQFF.

The genes are TRBV19 and TRBJ1-1; D may be TRBD1 (5 bases). CDR1 and CDR2 (germline): LNHDA, SQIVND (reference sequence). The V end was cut by 5 bases, the J end by 2 bases, with 9 bases between. The CDR3 is 13 residues long. CDR3 DNA sequence: TGTGCCAGTAGTCACAGGCCCAACACTGAAGCTTTCTTT. Amino acids: CASSHRPNTEAFF.

The sample holds a few counts of this clone. The chain combines TRBV5-1 with TRBJ2-1, with D perhaps TRBD2 (6 bases). Looked up from germline, CDR1 is SGHRS and CDR2 is YFSETQ. The germline V and J ends were trimmed by 7 bases and 5 bases, with 19 bases remaining between them. This CDR3 has 15 residues. The CDR3 sequence is CASQKILGGNNEQFF. CDR3 nucleotides: TGCGCCAGCCAAAAGATCCTTGGGGGGAACAATGAGCAGTTCTTC.

The J gene is TRBJ1-2, the V gene TRBV6-1, with D perhaps TRBD1 (6 bases). The V gene's germline CDR1 is MNHNS and CDR2 SASEGT. CDR3 length: 13 residues. V shed 10 bases and J shed 8 bases, with 20 bases lying between them. The CDR3 loop reads CAITSGGLRGYTF. The CDR3 coding sequence is TGTGCCATTACTAGCGGGGGGCTGAGAGGCTACACCTTC.

The chain is built from TRBV2 and TRBJ1-5; 7 bases fit TRBD1. CDR1 is SNHLY and CDR2 is FYNNEI in the germline V gene. The CDR3 runs to 15 residues. Trimming cost V 9 bases and J 2 bases; bases outside gene matches: 10. The CDR3 sequence: CASKIQGSGNQPQHF. CDR3 in DNA: TGTGCCAGTAAAATACAGGGGAGCGGCAATCAGCCCCAGCATTTT. Together with reference TRBV2 and TRBJ1-5, the CDR3 gives the full variable domain: EPEVTQTPSHQVTQMGQEVILRCVPISNHLYFYWYRQILGQKVEFLVSFYNNEISEKSEIFDDQFSVERPDGSNFTLKIRSTKLEDSAMYFCASKIQGSGNQPQHFGDGTRLSIL.

The V gene is TRBV6-1, the J gene TRBJ1-2; D is uncertain. The V gene lost 4 bases and the J gene lost 5 bases, with 8 bases spanning the gap. This CDR3 region has 12 residues. The germline CDR1 and CDR2 sequences are MNHNS and SASEGT. CDR3: CASSARVYGYTF. CDR3 in DNA: TGTGCCAGCAGTGCTAGAGTTTATGGCTACACCTTC.

This sequence joins TRBV27 and TRBJ2-1, with TRBD2 matching 11 bases. The CDR3 has 15 residues. Germline V lookup: CDR1 MNHEY, CDR2 SMNVEV (reference sequence). J lost 0 bases, V lost 7 bases, and 2 bases had no gene match. In nucleotides, the CDR3 is TGTGCCAGCAACCTAGCGGGGGGCTCCTACAATGAGCAGTTCTTC. Its protein is CASNLAGGSYNEQFF.

The chain employs TRBV11-3 and TRBJ2-7; D may be TRBD1 (5 bases). The germline V and J ends were trimmed by 3 bases and 2 bases, with 8 bases remaining between them. Per the germline V gene, CDR1 is SGHNT and CDR2 is YENEEA. This CDR3 has 13 residues. This CDR3 is CASSLTATYEQYF. DNA of the CDR3: TGTGCCAGCAGCTTGACAGCCACCTACGAGCAGTACTTC.

With regard to this clone: Additional DNA sequences in this sample encode the identical CDR3. V and J are TRBV11-2 and TRBJ1-6, with D perhaps matching TRBD1 (5 bases). CDR3 size: 13 residues. Between the trimmed V and J ends, which lost 8 bases and 3 bases, there was a span of 8 bases. Per the germline V gene, CDR1 is SGHAT and CDR2 is FQNNGV. As DNA, the CDR3 is TGTGCCAGCTCCGGGGGCTATAATTCACCCCTCCACTTT. It translates to CASSGGYNSPLHF.

The chain carries TRBV11-2 and TRBJ1-5; 9 bases align to TRBD1. CDR3 length equals 15 residues. The germline CDR1 and CDR2 sequences are SGHAT and FQNNGV. Losses at the gene ends were 6 bases for V and 4 bases for J; bases not matched to a gene: 7. CDR3 DNA sequence: TGTGCCAGCAGTCGGGAGGGGACAGGGAATCAGCCCCAGCATTTT. Translating gives CASSREGTGNQPQHF.

The chain is built from TRBV5-1 and TRBJ2-6; D is possibly TRBD1 (6 bases). This CDR3 contains 19 residues. The V gene lost 0 bases and the J gene lost 0 bases, with 16 bases spanning the gap. Germline V gene sequence: CDR1 SGHRS, CDR2 YFSETQ. CDR3 sequence reads: CASSLVTGSLGSGANVLTF. The CDR3 region has the DNA TGCGCCAGCAGCTTGGTGACAGGTTCTTTAGGCTCTGGGGCCAACGTCCTGACTTTC. Full variable domain (rest looked up from reference TRBV5-1 and TRBJ2-6): KAGVTQTPRYLIKTRGQQVTLSCSPISGHRSVSWYQQTPGQGLQFLFEYFSETQRNKGNFPGRFSGRQFSNSRSEMNVSTLELGDSALYLCASSLVTGSLGSGANVLTFGAGSRLTVL.

The rearrangement links TRBV5-1 to TRBJ2-5; 10 bases are shared with TRBD2. The last part of the DNA fits TRBJ2-7 better; the J call may be wrong. There are 15 residues in the CDR3. CDR1 and CDR2 from the germline V gene are SGHRS and YFSETQ. As DNA, the CDR3 is TGCGCCAGCAGCTTAGGAGCGGGGGGGCACCACGAGCAGTACTTC. Its translation: CASSLGAGGHHEQYF.

The V and J genes are TRBV7-6 and TRBJ1-5; tentative D call: TRBD1 (6 bases). The CDR3 has 16 residues. Germline V gene sequence: CDR1 SGHVS, CDR2 FNYEAQ. V was clipped by 5 bases and J by 6 bases, with 20 bases between them. CDR3: CASSTALNRVPQPQHF. The CDR3, as DNA: TGTGCCAGCAGCACAGCCCTGAACAGGGTTCCTCAGCCCCAGCATTTT.

The chain combines TRBV19 with TRBJ1-1, with D perhaps matching TRBD1 (5 bases). The CDR3 is made up of 14 amino acids. The V gene lost 5 bases and the J gene lost 0 bases, with 10 bases spanning the gap. Germline lookup yields CDR1 LNHDA and CDR2 SQIVND (reference sequence). The CDR3 DNA reads TGTGCCAGTAGTCGAGGGGAGGTGAACACTGAAGCTTTCTTT. This encodes CASSRGEVNTEAFF.

V usage is TRBV6-5 and J usage is TRBJ2-3, with TRBD1 matching over 10 bases. The CDR3 is 14 residues long. From germline, CDR1 is MNHEY and CDR2 SVGAGI. V lost 5 bases and J lost 7; bases outside the gene matches: 6. CDR3 sequence (DNA): TGTGCCAGCAGTCCCGGGACAGGGGAGTATACGCAGTATTTT. Translation: CASSPGTGEYTQYF.